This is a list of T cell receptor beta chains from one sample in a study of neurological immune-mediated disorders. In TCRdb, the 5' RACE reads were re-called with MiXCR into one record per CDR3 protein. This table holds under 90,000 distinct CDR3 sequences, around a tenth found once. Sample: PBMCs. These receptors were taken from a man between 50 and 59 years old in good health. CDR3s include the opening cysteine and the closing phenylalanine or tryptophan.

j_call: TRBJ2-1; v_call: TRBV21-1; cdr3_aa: CARPDPYNEQFF
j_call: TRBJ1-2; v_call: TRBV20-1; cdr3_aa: CSAISGLGYGYTF
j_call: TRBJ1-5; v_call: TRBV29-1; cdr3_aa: CSATQGNSNQPQHF
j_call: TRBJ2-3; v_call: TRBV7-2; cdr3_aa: CASSLGLGRAHPDTQYF
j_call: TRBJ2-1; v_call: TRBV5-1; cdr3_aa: CASSPGGGLYNEQFF
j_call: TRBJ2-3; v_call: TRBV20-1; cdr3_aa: CSATLAGGPGSTDTQYF
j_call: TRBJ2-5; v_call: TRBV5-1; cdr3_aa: CASSAQGSVTQYF
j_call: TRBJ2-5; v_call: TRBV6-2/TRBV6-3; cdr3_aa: CASTRLADTTLLRTQYF
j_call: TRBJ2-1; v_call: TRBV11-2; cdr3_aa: CASSFAHYNEQFF
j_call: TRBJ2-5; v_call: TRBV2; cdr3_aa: CASSRTGQQETQYF
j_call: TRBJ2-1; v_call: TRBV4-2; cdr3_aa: CASSQGGTSGAVLSEQFF
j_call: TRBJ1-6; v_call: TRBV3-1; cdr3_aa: CDSSQVSGRDSPLHF
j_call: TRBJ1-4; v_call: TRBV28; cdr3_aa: CAIITWEVANEKLFF
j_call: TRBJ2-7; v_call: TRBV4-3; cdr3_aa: CASSQVGASGRASYEQYF
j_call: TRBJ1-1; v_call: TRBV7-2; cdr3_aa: CASSSTRNTEAFF
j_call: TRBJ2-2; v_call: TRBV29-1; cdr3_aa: CSVNPGQGDTGELFF
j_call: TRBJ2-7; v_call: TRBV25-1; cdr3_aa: CASRDSGGYEQYF
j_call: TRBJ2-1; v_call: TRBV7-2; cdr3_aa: CASSLRGRLSYNEQFF
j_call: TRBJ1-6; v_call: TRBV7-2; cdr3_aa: CASSLARGQGGGPLHF
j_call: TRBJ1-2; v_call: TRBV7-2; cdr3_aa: CASNGQGGADGYTF
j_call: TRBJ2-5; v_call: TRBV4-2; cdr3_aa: CASSQGRLDGETQYF
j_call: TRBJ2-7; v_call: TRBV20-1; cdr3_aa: CSANAGQTYEQYF